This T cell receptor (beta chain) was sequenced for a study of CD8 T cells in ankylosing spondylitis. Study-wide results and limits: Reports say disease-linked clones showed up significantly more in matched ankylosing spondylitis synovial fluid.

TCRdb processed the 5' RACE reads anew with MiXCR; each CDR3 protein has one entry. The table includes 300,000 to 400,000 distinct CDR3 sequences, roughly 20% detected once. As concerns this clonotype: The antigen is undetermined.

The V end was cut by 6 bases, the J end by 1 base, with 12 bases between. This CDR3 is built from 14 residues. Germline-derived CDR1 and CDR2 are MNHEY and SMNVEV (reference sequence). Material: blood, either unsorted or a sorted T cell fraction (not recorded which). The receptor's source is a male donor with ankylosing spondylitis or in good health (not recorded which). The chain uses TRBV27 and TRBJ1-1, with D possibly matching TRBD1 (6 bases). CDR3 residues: CASSVRGPNTEAFF. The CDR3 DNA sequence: TGTGCCAGCAGCGTCAGGGGCCCGAACACTGAAGCTTTCTTT.